This T cell receptor (beta chain) originates from a study of beta chain features in type 1 diabetes. Background on the study: Across the samples, about 100 million sorted cells were examined in total.

Reverse transcription of all isolated RNA meant that expressed TCRB transcripts were sequenced. TCRdb's table, derived via immunoSEQ multiplex PCR, lists solely in-frame clones and lacks some. The sample includes 300,000 to 450,000 clones, 8% to 10% seen only once; the top ten take around 0.66%. The length of the CDR3 is 14 residues. The ends were cut back, 5 bases at V and 0 bases at J, with 10 bases in the middle. Germline CDR1 and CDR2: SGHAT and FQDESV (reference sequence). General observations from the study: Type 1 diabetes patients had moderately but significantly shorter TCRB CDR3s in all four CD4+ subsets. Any PCR bias toward short templates would affect both groups alike. A definitive answer on HLA type influencing TCRB rearrangement was not reached here.

The authors sorted CD4+ naive, central memory, regulatory and stem cell-like memory cells via CD45RO/CCR7/CD25/CD127/CD95/CD27. Points on this clone: The antigen remains unidentified.

What was sequenced was central memory CD4+ T cells from blood. The genes are TRBV11-1 and TRBJ2-5; no firm D call. This sequence was found in a man aged 25-45 years with type 1 diabetes. This CDR3 is CASSPRAYQETQYF. The CDR3 bases are TGTGCCAGCAGCCCCCGGGCATACCAAGAGACCCAGTACTTC.